A single sample is the source of the 3 T cell receptor beta chains below, sequenced in a study of blood T cell repertoires in COVID-19. Using immunoSEQ multiplex PCR, the repertoire was profiled, and TCRdb retains in-frame clones only, with some absent. The sample shows about 100,000 clones, roughly four fifths of them seen only once. Sequencing was performed on peripheral blood. These receptors all stem from a man at least 80 years old with COVID-19, enrolled during active disease.

This clone has only one observation. This chain connects TRBV19 to TRBJ2-7, with 7 nucleotides matching TRBD2. This CDR3 region has 13 residues. J lost 7 bases, V lost 3 bases, and 6 bases had no gene match. The V gene's germline CDR1 is LNHDA and CDR2 SQIVND (reference sequence). Written as DNA, the CDR3 is TGTGCCAGTAGTATTATTCGGGGGGAAGAGCAGTACTTC. Translation: CASSIIRGEEQYF.

The chain carries TRBV10-3 and TRBJ2-2; D may be TRBD1 (6 bases). The CDR3 has 17 amino acids. The germline V gene has CDR1 ENHRY and CDR2 SYGVKD. Trimming stripped 0 bases from V and 4 bases from J, with 15 bases between. The CDR3 nucleotides are TGTGCCATCAGTGAGTCGTGGGCAGGGGTTTTCACCGGGGAGCTGTTTTTT. Translating it yields CAISESWAGVFTGELFF.

The chain employs TRBV30 and TRBJ1-4; D is perhaps TRBD1 (6 bases). V was trimmed by 1 base and J by 6 bases, leaving 12 bases between them. The CDR3 covers 14 residues. Germline V gives CDR1 GTSNPN, CDR2 SVGIG (reference sequence). In DNA form, the CDR3 reads TGTGCCTGGAGTGCCGGGACAATCGATGAAAAACTGTTTTTT. Amino acids: CAWSAGTIDEKLFF.